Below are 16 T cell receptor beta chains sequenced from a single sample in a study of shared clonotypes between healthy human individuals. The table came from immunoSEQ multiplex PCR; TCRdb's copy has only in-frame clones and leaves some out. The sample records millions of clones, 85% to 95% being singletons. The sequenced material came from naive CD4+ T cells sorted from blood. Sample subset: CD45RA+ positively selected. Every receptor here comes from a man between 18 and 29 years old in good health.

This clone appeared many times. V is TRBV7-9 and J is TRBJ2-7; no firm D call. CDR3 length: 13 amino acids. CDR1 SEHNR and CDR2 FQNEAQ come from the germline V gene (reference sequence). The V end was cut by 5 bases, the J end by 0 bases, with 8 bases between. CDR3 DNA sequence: TGTGCCAGCAGCCTAACGAGCTCCTACGAGCAGTACTTC. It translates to CASSLTSSYEQYF.

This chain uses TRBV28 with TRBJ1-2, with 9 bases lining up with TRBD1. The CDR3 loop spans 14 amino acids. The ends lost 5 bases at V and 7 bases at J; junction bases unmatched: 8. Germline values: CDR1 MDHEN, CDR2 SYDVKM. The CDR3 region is CASSGSGTGFGYTF. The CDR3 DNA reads TGTGCCAGCAGTGGTTCCGGGACAGGGTTTGGCTACACCTTC.

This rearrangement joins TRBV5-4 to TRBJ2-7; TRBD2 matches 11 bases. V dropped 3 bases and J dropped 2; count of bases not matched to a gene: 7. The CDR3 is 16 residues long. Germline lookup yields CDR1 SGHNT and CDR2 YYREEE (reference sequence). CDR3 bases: TGTGCCAGCAGCTCGACAATAGCGGGAGGGCCCTACGAGCAGTACTTC. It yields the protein CASSSTIAGGPYEQYF.

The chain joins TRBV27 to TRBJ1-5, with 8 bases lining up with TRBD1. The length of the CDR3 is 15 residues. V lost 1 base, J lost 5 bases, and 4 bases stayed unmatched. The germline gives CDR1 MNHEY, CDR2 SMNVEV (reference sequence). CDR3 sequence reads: CASSLFPGGDQPQHF. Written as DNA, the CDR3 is TGTGCCAGCAGTTTATTCCCAGGGGGCGATCAGCCCCAGCATTTT.

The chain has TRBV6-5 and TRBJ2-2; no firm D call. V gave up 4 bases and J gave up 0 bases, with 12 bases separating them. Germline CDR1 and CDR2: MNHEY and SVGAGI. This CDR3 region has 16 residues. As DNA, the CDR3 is TGTGCCAGCAGTTCAAAGGTTTTCTCGAACACCGGGGAGCTGTTTTTT. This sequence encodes CASSSKVFSNTGELFF.

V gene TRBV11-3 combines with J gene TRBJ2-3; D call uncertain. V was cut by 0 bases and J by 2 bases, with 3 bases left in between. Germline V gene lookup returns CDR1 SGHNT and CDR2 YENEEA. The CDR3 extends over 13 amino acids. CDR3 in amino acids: CASSLDDTDTQYF. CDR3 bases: TGTGCCAGCAGCTTAGACGACACAGATACGCAGTATTTT. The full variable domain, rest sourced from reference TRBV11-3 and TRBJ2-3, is EAGVVQSPRYKIIEKKQPVAFWCNPISGHNTLYWYLQNLGQGPELLIRYENEEAVDDSQLPKDRFSAERLKGVDSTLKIQPAELGDSAVYLCASSLDDTDTQYFGPGTRLTVL.

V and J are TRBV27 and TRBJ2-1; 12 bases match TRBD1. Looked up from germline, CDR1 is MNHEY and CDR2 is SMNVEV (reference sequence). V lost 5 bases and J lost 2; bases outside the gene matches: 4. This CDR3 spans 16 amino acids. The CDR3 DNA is TGTGCCAGCAGTAAGAGGGACAGGGGGCCCTACAATGAGCAGTTCTTC. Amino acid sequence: CASSKRDRGPYNEQFF.

In DNA form, the CDR3 reads TGTGCCAGCAGCACCGTGGGGACAGGGGTACAGCCCCAGCATTTT. It translates to CASSTVGTGVQPQHF. This chain uses TRBV6-1 with TRBJ1-5, with 10 bases fitting TRBD1. The CDR3 runs to 15 residues. V lost 6 bases to trimming and J lost 7 bases; unmatched junction nucleotides: 9. CDR1 and CDR2 (germline): MNHNS, SASEGT.

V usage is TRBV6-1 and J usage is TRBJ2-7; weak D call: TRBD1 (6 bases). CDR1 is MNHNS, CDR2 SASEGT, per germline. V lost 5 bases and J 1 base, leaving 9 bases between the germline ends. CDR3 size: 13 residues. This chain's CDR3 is CASSTQGSYEQYF. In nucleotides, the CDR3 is TGTGCCAGCAGTACACAGGGTTCCTACGAGCAGTACTTC.

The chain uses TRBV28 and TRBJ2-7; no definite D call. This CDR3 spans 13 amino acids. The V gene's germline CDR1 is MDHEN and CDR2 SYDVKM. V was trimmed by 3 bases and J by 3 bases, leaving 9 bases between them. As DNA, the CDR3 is TGTGCCAGCAGTTTCCACCCCCACTACGAGCAGTACTTC. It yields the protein CASSFHPHYEQYF.

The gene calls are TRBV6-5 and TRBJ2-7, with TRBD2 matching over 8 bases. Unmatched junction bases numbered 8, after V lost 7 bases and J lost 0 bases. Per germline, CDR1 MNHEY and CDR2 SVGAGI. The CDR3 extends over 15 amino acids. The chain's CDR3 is CASTAGGLSSYEQYF. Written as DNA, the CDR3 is TGTGCCAGCACCGCGGGGGGACTTAGCTCCTACGAGCAGTACTTC.

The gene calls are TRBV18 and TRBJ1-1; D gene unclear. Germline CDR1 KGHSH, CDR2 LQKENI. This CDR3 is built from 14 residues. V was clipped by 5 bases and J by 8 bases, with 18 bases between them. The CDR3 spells CASSSGGVAIEAFF. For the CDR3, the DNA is TGTGCCAGCTCATCTGGTGGGGTTGCAATCGAAGCTTTCTTT.

CDR3 sequence reads: CASSDQTTNEKLFF. CDR3 nucleotides: TGTGCCAGCAGTGACCAGACAACTAATGAAAAACTGTTTTTT. The V and J genes are TRBV2 and TRBJ1-4; unclear D gene. CDR3 size: 14 residues. In germline, CDR1 is SNHLY, CDR2 FYNNEI. Trimming cost V 3 bases and J 0 bases, with 5 bases left between them.

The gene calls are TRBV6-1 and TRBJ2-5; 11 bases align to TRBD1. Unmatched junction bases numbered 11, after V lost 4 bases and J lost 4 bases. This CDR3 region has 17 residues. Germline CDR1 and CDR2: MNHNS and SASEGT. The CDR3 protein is CASSVRGQGAFGETQYF. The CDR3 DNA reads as TGTGCCAGCAGTGTCCGTGGACAGGGGGCGTTCGGAGAGACCCAGTACTTC.

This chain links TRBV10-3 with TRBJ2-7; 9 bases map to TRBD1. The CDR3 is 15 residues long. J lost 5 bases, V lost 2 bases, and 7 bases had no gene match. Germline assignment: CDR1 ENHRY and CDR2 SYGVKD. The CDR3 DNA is TGTGCCATCAGTGAGGATGGGACAGGGAGGAACGAGCAGTACTTC. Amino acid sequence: CAISEDGTGRNEQYF.

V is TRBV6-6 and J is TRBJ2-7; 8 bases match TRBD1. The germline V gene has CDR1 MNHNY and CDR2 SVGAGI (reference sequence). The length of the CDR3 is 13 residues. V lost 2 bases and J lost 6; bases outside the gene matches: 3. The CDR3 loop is CASSYGQGGEQYF. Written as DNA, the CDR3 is TGTGCCAGCAGTTACGGACAGGGAGGCGAGCAGTACTTC.